The 30 T cell receptor beta chains below come from one sample, sequenced in a study of CD8 T cells in Susac syndrome. The RNA, about 0.5 to 1 ug, was put through reverse transcription using random hexamers. In TCRdb, the immunoSEQ multiplex PCR reads were re-called with MiXCR into one record per CDR3 protein. The sample records about 150,000 distinct CDR3 sequences, roughly 95% being singletons. The sequencing sample was made of CD4+ T cells from PBMCs. These receptors were collected from a human donor with Susac syndrome.

V is TRBV10-1 and J is TRBJ1-1; possibly TRBD1 for D (6 bases). V lost 4 bases, J lost 0 bases, and 12 bases lay in between. From germline, CDR1 is WNHNN and CDR2 SYGVQD (reference sequence). There are 15 residues in the CDR3. CDR3 sequence: CASSVDSTMNTEAFF. The CDR3 coding sequence is TGCGCCAGCAGTGTGGACAGCACCATGAACACTGAAGCTTTCTTT.

The chain joins TRBV20-1 to TRBJ2-3, with 8 bases that match TRBD1. The germline V gene has CDR1 DFQATT and CDR2 SNEGSKA (reference sequence). With 4 bases clipped from V and 9 bases from J, the junction kept 9 bases outside the gene matches. This CDR3 comprises 13 residues. CDR3 nucleotides: TGCAGTGCTACTCCGGGACAGGCGAACACGCAGTATTTT. Its protein is CSATPGQANTQYF.

In DNA form, the CDR3 reads TGTGCCAGCAGCCTCGAGACAGGCCCAAATGAAAAACTGTTTTTT. Translating gives CASSLETGPNEKLFF. V usage is TRBV6-4 and J usage is TRBJ1-4; the D gene is possibly TRBD1 (6 bases). Germline loops: CDR1 MRHNA, CDR2 SNTAGT. V dropped 6 bases and J dropped 5 bases, with 16 bases sitting between them. This CDR3 has 15 residues.

V usage is TRBV28 and J usage is TRBJ2-7; no definite D call. Germline V gene data show CDR1 as MDHEN and CDR2 as SYDVKM. With 6 bases removed from V and 4 bases from J, the gap between germline ends came to 19 bases. CDR3 length: 15 amino acids. The DNA of the CDR3 is TGTGCCAGCAGATCCCGGGTCCTCCAAATATACGAGCAGTACTTC. Its protein product is CASRSRVLQIYEQYF. Using reference TRBV28 and TRBJ2-7 for the parts outside the CDR3, the full variable domain is DVKVTQSSRYLVKRTGEKVFLECVQDMDHENMFWYRQDPGLGLRLIYFSYDVKMKEKGDIPEGYSVSREKKERFSLILESASTNQTSMYLCASRSRVLQIYEQYFGPGTRLTVT.

The V call is TRBV7-9, the J call TRBJ1-2; possible D gene TRBD1, 5 bases. The CDR3 length is 18 residues. Germline-derived CDR1 and CDR2 are SEHNR and FQNEAQ (reference sequence). Trimming stripped 6 bases from V and 4 bases from J, with 27 bases between. This CDR3 reads CASRPYQRGPRPPYGYTF. DNA for the CDR3: TGTGCCAGCAGACCCTACCAGAGGGGACCTCGACCCCCCTATGGCTACACCTTC.

The chain couples TRBV7-2 to TRBJ1-6; maybe TRBD1 (6 bases). Germline V gene sequence: CDR1 SGHTA, CDR2 FQGNSA. The CDR3 has 15 residues. V was trimmed by 5 bases and J by 7 bases, leaving 15 bases between them. The CDR3, as DNA: TGTGCCAGCAGCGAACGACAGGTCCAAAATTCACCCCTCCACTTT. Its protein product is CASSERQVQNSPLHF.

This sequence joins TRBV25-1 and TRBJ2-3; no firm D call. The CDR3 sequence is 12 residues long. From germline, CDR1 is MGHDK and CDR2 SYGVNS. V lost 4 bases and J lost 6, with 8 bases in between. Written as DNA, the CDR3 is TGTGCCAGCAGTGCTCCTATGGATACGCAGTATTTT. It specifies CASSAPMDTQYF.

V usage is TRBV27 and J usage is TRBJ2-1, with D possibly TRBD2 on 5 matching bases. Per germline, CDR1 MNHEY and CDR2 SMNVEV (reference sequence). Deletions cut 6 bases from V and 9 bases from J, with 12 bases between. The CDR3 consists of 12 residues. The CDR3 spells CASRHTGGEQFF. Here the CDR3 DNA reads TGTGCCAGCAGGCATACCGGAGGTGAGCAGTTCTTC.

This chain joins TRBV2 and TRBJ2-1; D not resolved. V dropped 2 bases and J dropped 0 bases, with 5 bases sitting between them. Germline V gene lookup returns CDR1 SNHLY and CDR2 FYNNEI. There are 14 residues in the CDR3. CDR3 DNA sequence: TGTGCCAGCAGTGAATTCGGCTCCTACAATGAGCAGTTCTTC. Translation gives CASSEFGSYNEQFF.

The gene calls are TRBV2 and TRBJ2-7, with TRBD2 as a possible D gene (6 bases). V shed 4 bases and J shed 6 bases, with 13 bases lying between them. The length of the CDR3 is 13 residues. Germline CDR1 is SNHLY and CDR2 is FYNNEI. This CDR3 reads CASSVYSGAEQYF. The CDR3 DNA is TGTGCCAGCAGTGTTTATAGCGGTGCCGAGCAGTACTTC.

The chain couples TRBV29-1 to TRBJ2-5; TRBD2 aligns across 10 bases. This CDR3 spans 14 amino acids. Germline trimming cut 5 bases from V and 0 bases from J; bases unmatched to any gene: 3. The germline V gene has CDR1 SQVTM and CDR2 ANQGSEA. CDR3 bases: TGCAGCGTTCCCGGGACTAGCGACCAAGAGACCCAGTACTTC. Encoded protein: CSVPGTSDQETQYF.

The chain couples TRBV20-1 to TRBJ2-3; 8 nucleotides line up with TRBD1. Germline trimming cut 5 bases from V and 9 bases from J; bases unmatched to any gene: 13. Germline V CDR1 and CDR2: DFQATT, SNEGSKA (reference sequence). The CDR3 consists of 14 residues. In DNA form, the CDR3 reads TGCAGTGCTCTGGGGGCAGGGGGCATCGAGACGCAGTATTTT. Translation gives CSALGAGGIETQYF.

This clonotype was counted a single time. The V and J genes are TRBV11-3 and TRBJ2-7; D remains unclear. The ends were cut back, 1 base at V and 3 bases at J, with 13 bases in the middle. Germline V lookup: CDR1 SGHNT, CDR2 YENEEA. This CDR3 is built from 15 residues. This chain's CDR3 is CASSLGSSGIYEQYF. The DNA of the CDR3 is TGTGCCAGCAGCTTAGGGAGTAGTGGTATCTACGAGCAGTACTTC.

V and J are TRBV5-6 and TRBJ2-5, with D tentatively TRBD2 (5 bases). Trimming cost V 0 bases and J 11 bases, with 23 bases left between them. This CDR3 is 16 amino acids long. Per germline, CDR1 SGHDT and CDR2 YYEEEE. The CDR3 protein is CASSLARLNPSIKQYF. The CDR3 nucleotides are TGTGCCAGCAGCTTGGCCAGACTAAACCCCTCCATCAAGCAGTACTTC.

This chain uses TRBV15 with TRBJ1-6; TRBD1 might be the D (6 bases). The CDR3 is 13 residues long. Germline CDR1 LNHNV, CDR2 YYDKDF (reference sequence). Trimming shortened V by 11 bases and J by 4 bases, and 12 bases separated the two germline ends. The CDR3 loop reads CAVQDSYNSPLHF. As DNA, the CDR3 is TGTGCCGTCCAGGACAGTTATAATTCACCCCTCCACTTT.

The chain combines TRBV4-2 with TRBJ2-1, with a tentative D call TRBD2 (6 bases). Germline V lookup: CDR1 LGHNA, CDR2 YNFKEQ. This CDR3 is built from 15 residues. V was trimmed by 0 bases and J by 5 bases, leaving 11 bases between them. This CDR3 is CASSQEWRGHNEQFF. In nucleotides, the CDR3 is TGTGCCAGCAGCCAAGAGTGGCGGGGCCACAATGAGCAGTTCTTC.

This chain uses TRBV11-3 with TRBJ2-3; D is undetermined. V lost 6 bases, J lost 5 bases, and 12 bases lay in between. Germline-derived CDR1 and CDR2 are SGHNT and YENEEA. The CDR3 length is 13 residues. For the CDR3, the DNA is TGTGCCAGCAGTCCGCGCGGCCTAGATACGCAGTATTTT. Amino acids: CASSPRGLDTQYF.

The chain carries TRBV10-1 and TRBJ1-2, with 7 bases identical to TRBD1. The V segment lost 9 bases and the J segment 8 bases; nucleotides outside the gene matches: 6. CDR3 length: 11 residues. The germline CDR1 and CDR2 sequences are WNHNN and SYGVQD (reference sequence). CDR3 sequence (DNA): TGCGCCAGAGCAGGGGGAGGCGGCTACACCTTC. Translation: CARAGGGGYTF.

The chain uses TRBV6-5 and TRBJ2-1; the match to TRBD2 covers 8 bases. Trimming removed 6 bases from V and 3 bases from J; junction bases left unmatched: 7. The CDR3 has 15 residues. Germline CDR1 is MNHEY and CDR2 is SVGAGI. CDR3 nucleotide sequence: TGTGCCAGCAGGCGGGGGGCGGGGGGCTACAATGAGCAGTTCTTC. Residues: CASRRGAGGYNEQFF.

V usage is TRBV6-2 or TRBV6-3 and J usage is TRBJ2-7; 7 bases align to TRBD1. Trimming at V came to 2 bases and at J to 3 bases, leaving 4 bases not matched to a gene. The CDR3 contains 14 residues. Germline loops: CDR1 MNHEY, CDR2 SVGEGT. Here the CDR3 reads CASSYPAGGYEQYF. CDR3 in DNA: TGTGCCAGCAGTTACCCCGCAGGGGGCTACGAGCAGTACTTC.

This clonotype occurred once. The chain recombines TRBV13 with TRBJ2-1; TRBD2 agrees at 9 bases. With V trimmed by 2 bases and J by 16 bases, 6 bases remained unmatched. Germline V gene lookup returns CDR1 PRHDT and CDR2 FYEKMQ (reference sequence). The CDR3 extends over 12 amino acids. The CDR3 DNA follows: TGTGCCAGCAGCTTAACTAGCGGGTCCGTCTTCTTC. Encoded protein: CASSLTSGSVFF.

The V and J genes are TRBV6-1 and TRBJ2-3, with D perhaps TRBD1 or TRBD2 (5 bases each). Trimming removed 0 bases at V and 4 bases at J, with 5 bases between. The germline CDR1 and CDR2 sequences are MNHNS and SASEGT. The CDR3 length is 13 residues. The CDR3 DNA reads as TGTGCCAGCAGTGAAGCGGGGGCAGATACGCAGTATTTT. It codes for CASSEAGADTQYF.

The chain carries TRBV7-9 and TRBJ2-2; D possibly uses TRBD1 or TRBD2 (5 bases each). Deletions cut 0 bases from V and 5 bases from J, with 19 bases between. The V gene's germline CDR1 is SEHNR and CDR2 FQNEAQ (reference sequence). CDR3 length: 18 amino acids. This chain's CDR3 is CASSLAALTRGITGELFF. CDR3 sequence (DNA): TGTGCCAGCAGCTTAGCGGCCCTAACTAGGGGAATAACCGGGGAGCTGTTTTTT.

The V gene is TRBV5-1, the J gene TRBJ2-5; 7 nucleotides line up with TRBD1. The trim removed 4 bases at V and 2 bases at J, leaving 5 bases unmatched. Germline V CDR1 and CDR2: SGHRS, YFSETQ. The CDR3 is 14 amino acids. The CDR3 sequence: CASSPGQAQETQYF. The CDR3 coding sequence is TGCGCCAGCAGCCCAGGACAGGCTCAAGAGACCCAGTACTTC. Using reference TRBV5-1 and TRBJ2-5 for the parts outside the CDR3, the full variable domain is KAGVTQTPRYLIKTRGQQVTLSCSPISGHRSVSWYQQTPGQGLQFLFEYFSETQRNKGNFPGRFSGRQFSNSRSEMNVSTLELGDSALYLCASSPGQAQETQYFGPGTRLLVL.

The chain is built from TRBV9 and TRBJ2-3; TRBD1 might be the D (5 bases). Germline CDR1 reads SGDLS; CDR2 reads YYNGEE. The V end was cut by 0 bases, the J end by 4 bases, with 15 bases between. The CDR3 runs 16 residues. In nucleotides, the CDR3 is TGTGCCAGCAGCGTAGAGGTGGGGCTTGGCGCAGATACGCAGTATTTT. Protein: CASSVEVGLGADTQYF.

This chain joins TRBV6-5 and TRBJ2-2, with TRBD1 matching over 9 bases. J gave up 6 bases and V 4 bases, and 6 bases lay outside the gene matches. This CDR3 comprises 15 residues. Germline V gene data show CDR1 as MNHEY and CDR2 as SVGAGI. The CDR3 region is CASSSDRGAPGELFF. CDR3 DNA: TGTGCCAGCAGTTCCGACAGGGGGGCCCCCGGGGAGCTGTTTTTT.

This clonotype appeared once. The chain employs TRBV18 and TRBJ2-7, with 12 bases that match TRBD2. Germline V CDR1 and CDR2: KGHSH, LQKENI. The V gene end was trimmed by 5 bases and the J gene end by 0 bases; junction bases not matched to a gene: 2. The CDR3 contains 15 residues. Here the CDR3 reads CASSGGLAGSYEQYF. The CDR3 DNA follows: TGTGCCAGCTCAGGGGGACTAGCGGGCTCCTACGAGCAGTACTTC.

This clonotype was observed a single time. J is TRBJ2-3 and V is TRBV2; D may be TRBD1 or TRBD2 (5 bases each). This CDR3 has 14 residues. V was cut by 6 bases and J by 7 bases, with 17 bases left in between. Germline CDR1 is SNHLY and CDR2 is FYNNEI. This CDR3 is CASSGAAKGYTQYF. The CDR3 DNA is TGTGCCAGCAGCGGGGCTGCTAAAGGGTATACGCAGTATTTT.

The chain combines TRBV21-1 with TRBJ1-5; the table's D gene call, TRBD1, was not cross checked with the DNA. TRBV21-1 is a listed pseudogene. The CDR3 length is 16 residues. The DNA for the CDR3 is TGTGCCAGCAGCCTAAATCGGGGGGACAAGAATCAGCCCCAGCATTTT. Encoded protein: CASSLNRGDKNQPQHF.

V is TRBV4-1 and J is TRBJ2-5; D is undetermined. From germline, CDR1 is MGHRA and CDR2 YSYEKL. V was cut by 0 bases and J by 5 bases, with 13 bases left in between. The CDR3 extends over 15 amino acids. In DNA, the CDR3 is TGCGCCAGCAGCCAAGAGGCGCGGCGGAGTGAGACCCAGTACTTC. Its protein is CASSQEARRSETQYF.